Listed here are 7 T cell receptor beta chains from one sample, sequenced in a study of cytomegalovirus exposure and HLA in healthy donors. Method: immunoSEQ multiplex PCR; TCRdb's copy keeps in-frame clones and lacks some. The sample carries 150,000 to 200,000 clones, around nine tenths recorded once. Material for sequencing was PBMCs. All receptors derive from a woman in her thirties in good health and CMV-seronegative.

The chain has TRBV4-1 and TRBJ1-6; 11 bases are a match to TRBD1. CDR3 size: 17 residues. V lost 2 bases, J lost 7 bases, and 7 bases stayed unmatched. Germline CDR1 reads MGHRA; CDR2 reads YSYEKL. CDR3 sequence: CASSQTADRGRNSPLHF. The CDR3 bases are TGCGCCAGCAGCCAAACTGCGGACAGGGGGCGGAATTCACCCCTCCACTTT.

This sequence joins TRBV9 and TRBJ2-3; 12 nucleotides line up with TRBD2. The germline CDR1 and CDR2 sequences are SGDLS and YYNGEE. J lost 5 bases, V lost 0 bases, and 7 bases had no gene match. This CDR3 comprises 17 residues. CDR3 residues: CASSVDLAGGKLDTQYF. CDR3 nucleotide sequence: TGTGCCAGCAGCGTAGACCTAGCGGGGGGGAAACTAGATACGCAGTATTTT.

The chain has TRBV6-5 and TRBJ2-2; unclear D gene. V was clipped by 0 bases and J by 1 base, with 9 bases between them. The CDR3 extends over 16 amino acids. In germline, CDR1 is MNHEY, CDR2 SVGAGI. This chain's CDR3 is CASSYSGSVNTGELFF. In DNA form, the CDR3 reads TGTGCCAGCAGTTACTCGGGCAGTGTGAACACCGGGGAGCTGTTTTTT.

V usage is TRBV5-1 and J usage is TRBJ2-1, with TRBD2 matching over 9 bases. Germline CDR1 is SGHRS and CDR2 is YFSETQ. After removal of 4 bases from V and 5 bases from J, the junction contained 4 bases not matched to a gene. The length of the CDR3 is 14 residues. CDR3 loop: CASSVGLAHNEQFF. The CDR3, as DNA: TGCGCCAGCAGCGTCGGACTAGCGCACAATGAGCAGTTCTTC.

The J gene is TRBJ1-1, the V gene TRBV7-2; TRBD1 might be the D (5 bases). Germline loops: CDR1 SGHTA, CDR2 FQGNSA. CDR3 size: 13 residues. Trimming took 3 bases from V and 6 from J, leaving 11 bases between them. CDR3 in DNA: TGTGCCAGCAGCTTGACGGGGGTGTCTGAAGCTTTCTTT. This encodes CASSLTGVSEAFF.

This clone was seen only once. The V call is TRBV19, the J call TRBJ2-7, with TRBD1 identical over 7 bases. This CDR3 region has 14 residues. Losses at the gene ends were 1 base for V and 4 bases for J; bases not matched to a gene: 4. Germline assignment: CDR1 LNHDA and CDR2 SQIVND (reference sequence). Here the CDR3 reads CASSIVTGEYEQYF. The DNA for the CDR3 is TGTGCCAGTAGTATAGTTACAGGGGAGTACGAGCAGTACTTC.

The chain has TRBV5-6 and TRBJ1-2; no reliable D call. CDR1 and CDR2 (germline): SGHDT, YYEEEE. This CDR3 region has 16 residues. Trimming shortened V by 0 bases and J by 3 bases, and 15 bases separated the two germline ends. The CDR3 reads CASSLELENRDYGYTF. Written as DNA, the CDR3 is TGTGCCAGCAGCTTGGAGCTGGAGAATCGCGACTATGGCTACACCTTC.